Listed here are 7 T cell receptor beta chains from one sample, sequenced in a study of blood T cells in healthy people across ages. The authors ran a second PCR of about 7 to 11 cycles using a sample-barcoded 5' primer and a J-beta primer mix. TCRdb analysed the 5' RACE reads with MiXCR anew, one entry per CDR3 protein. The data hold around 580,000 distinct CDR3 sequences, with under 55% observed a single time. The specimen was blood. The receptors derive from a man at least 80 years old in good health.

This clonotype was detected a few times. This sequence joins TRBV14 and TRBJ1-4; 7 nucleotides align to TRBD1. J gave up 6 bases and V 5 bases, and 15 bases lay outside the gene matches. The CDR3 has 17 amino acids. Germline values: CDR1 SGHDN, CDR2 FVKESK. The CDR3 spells CASSSTGEGALDEKLFF. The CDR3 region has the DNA TGTGCCAGCAGCTCCACAGGGGAGGGAGCCCTTGATGAAAAACTGTTTTTT.

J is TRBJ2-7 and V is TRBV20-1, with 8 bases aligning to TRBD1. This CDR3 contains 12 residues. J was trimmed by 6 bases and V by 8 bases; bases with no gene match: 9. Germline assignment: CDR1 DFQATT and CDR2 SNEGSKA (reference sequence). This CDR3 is CSRGTGGGEQYF. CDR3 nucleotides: TGCAGTCGCGGGACAGGAGGTGGCGAGCAGTACTTC.

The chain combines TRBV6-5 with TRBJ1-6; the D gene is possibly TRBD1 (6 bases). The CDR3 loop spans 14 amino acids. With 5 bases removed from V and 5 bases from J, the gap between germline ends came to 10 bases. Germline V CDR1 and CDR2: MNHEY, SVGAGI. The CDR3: CASSDRQDNSPLHF. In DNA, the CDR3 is TGTGCCAGCAGTGACAGGCAGGATAATTCACCCCTCCACTTT.

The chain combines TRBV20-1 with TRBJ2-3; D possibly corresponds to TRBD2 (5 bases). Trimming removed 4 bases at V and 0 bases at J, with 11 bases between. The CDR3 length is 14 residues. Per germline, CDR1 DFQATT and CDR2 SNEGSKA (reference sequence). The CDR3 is CSANGRTSTDTQYF. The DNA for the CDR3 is TGCAGTGCTAATGGGCGGACTAGCACAGATACGCAGTATTTT.

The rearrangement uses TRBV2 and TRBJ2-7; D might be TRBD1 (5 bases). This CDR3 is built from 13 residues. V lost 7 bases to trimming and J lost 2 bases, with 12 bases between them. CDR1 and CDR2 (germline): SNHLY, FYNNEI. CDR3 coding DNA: TGTGCCAGCATAGGAGACAGCGCCTACGAGCAGTACTTC. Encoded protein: CASIGDSAYEQYF.

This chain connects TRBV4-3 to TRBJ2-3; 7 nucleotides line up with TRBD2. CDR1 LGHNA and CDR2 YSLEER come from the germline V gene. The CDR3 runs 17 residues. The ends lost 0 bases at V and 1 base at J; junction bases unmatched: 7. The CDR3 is CASSQDFAGVGTDTQYF. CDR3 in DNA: TGCGCCAGCAGCCAAGATTTCGCGGGAGTTGGCACAGATACGCAGTATTTT.

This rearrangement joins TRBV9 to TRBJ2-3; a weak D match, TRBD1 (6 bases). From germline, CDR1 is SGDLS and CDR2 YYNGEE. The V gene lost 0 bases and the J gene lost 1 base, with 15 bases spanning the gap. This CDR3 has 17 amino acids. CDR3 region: CASSVGGGGAGTDTQYF. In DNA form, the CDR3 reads TGTGCCAGCAGCGTAGGAGGGGGTGGCGCAGGCACAGATACGCAGTATTTT.